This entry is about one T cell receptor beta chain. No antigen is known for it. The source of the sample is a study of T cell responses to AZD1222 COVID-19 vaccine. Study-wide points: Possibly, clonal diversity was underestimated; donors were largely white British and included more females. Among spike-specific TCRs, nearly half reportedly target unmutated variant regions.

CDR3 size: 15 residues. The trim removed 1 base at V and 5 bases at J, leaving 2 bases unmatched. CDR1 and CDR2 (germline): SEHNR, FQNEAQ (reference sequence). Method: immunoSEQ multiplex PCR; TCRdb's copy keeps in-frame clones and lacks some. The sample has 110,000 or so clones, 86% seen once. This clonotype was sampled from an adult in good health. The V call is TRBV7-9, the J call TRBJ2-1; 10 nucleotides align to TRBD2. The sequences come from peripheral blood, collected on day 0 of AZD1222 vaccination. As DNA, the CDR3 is TGTGCCAGCAGCTTAGGTCTAGCGGGGGACAATGAGCAGTTCTTC. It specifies CASSLGLAGDNEQFF.